The clone carrying this T cell receptor (beta chain) was recorded a few times. These data are taken from a study of Graves' ophthalmopathy and Graves' hyperthyroidism. The authors amplified TCR beta CDR3 regions, and they did so from RNA transcripts for repertoire sequencing. The first round was an RT-PCR with HTBI primers, and the second round was a multiplex PCR. TCRdb ran MiXCR on the multiplex PCR reads and lists one entry per CDR3 protein. The table records fewer than 600,000 distinct CDR3 sequences, 13% to 15% of them present only once. Trimming removed 5 bases from V and 7 bases from J, with 20 bases in between. The CDR3 consists of 15 residues.

The V and J genes are TRBV12-3 or TRBV12-4 and TRBJ2-5; D is perhaps TRBD1 or TRBD2 (5 bases each). Sequencing input: blood. The TCR originated in a woman in her 30s with Graves' ophthalmopathy. The CDR3 reads CASSIRWGYRGTQYF. CDR3 coding DNA: TGTGCCAGCAGTATCCGGTGGGGGTATAGGGGGACCCAGTACTTC.